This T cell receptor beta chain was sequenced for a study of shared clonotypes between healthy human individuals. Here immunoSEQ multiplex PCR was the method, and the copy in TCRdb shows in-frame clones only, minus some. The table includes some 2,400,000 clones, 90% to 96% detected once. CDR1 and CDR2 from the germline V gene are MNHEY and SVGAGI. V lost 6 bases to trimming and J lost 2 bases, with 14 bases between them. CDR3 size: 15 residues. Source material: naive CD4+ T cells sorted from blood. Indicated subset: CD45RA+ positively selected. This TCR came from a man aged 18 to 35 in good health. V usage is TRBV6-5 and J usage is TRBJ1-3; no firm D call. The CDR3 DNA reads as TGTGCCAGCAGCCGAGGCGTTGGAGCTGGAAACACCATATATTTT. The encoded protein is CASSRGVGAGNTIYF.